This record concerns one T cell receptor beta chain sequence. The sample comes from a study of blood T cell repertoires in COVID-19. Overall study: Spain, Italy and the United States supplied samples that represented acute and convalescent COVID-19.

Per the germline V gene, CDR1 is SGHTA and CDR2 is FQGTGA. This CDR3 is built from 16 residues. Trimming removed 0 bases from V and 5 bases from J; junction bases left unmatched: 8. In the source study's methods: Reference gene primer amplification gave estimated nucleated cell counts. Clones were sequenced by immunoSEQ multiplex PCR, and TCRdb holds only the in-frame ones, with some missing. V and J calls and clone size are as listed in that table; D and trimming were resolved from the DNA. The table has some 340,000 clones, 75% to 90% seen once. Self-reported history from a screening survey and questionnaire set each donor's cohort.

The V call is TRBV7-3, the J call TRBJ2-7, with 9 bases that match TRBD1. Material: PBMCs or T cells enriched from blood (not recorded which). The origin of this receptor is a woman in her fifties or sixties who had recovered from COVID-19. As DNA, the CDR3 is TGTGCCAGCAGCTTAACCGGGACAGGGAACTTCCACGAGCAGTACTTC. Protein product: CASSLTGTGNFHEQYF.